A selection of T cell receptor beta chains follows, all from one sample in a study of identical twins. TCRdb called the 5' RACE reads again in MiXCR, with one record for every CDR3 protein. The sample holds about 660,000 distinct CDR3 sequences, 8.6% seen once. The same data also went into a second study, on yellow fever vaccine responses in identical twins.

Sequenced: PBMCs. The receptors were sampled from a woman under 30 in good health. Each CDR3 is given with its conserved first and last residue.

j_call v_call cdr3_aa
TRBJ2-3 TRBV28 CASSPTGWADTQYF
TRBJ2-7 TRBV5-1 CASSLGQGSTYEQYF
TRBJ2-7 TRBV6-5 CASSSNEGRVHEQYF
TRBJ2-1 TRBV20-1 CSARDERPGRNEQFF
TRBJ2-5 TRBV6-5 CASSYLDYQETQYF
TRBJ2-3 TRBV20-1 CSAGPAGLTDTQYF
TRBJ1-4 TRBV6-2/TRBV6-3 CASSYSHPEATNEKLFF
TRBJ1-2 TRBV29-1 CSVESLYGYTF
TRBJ2-3 TRBV7-3 CASSLWTSGKWNTQYF
TRBJ2-5 TRBV7-8 CASSFPGGEGLRETQYF
TRBJ1-2 TRBV25-1 CASSELGTPYGYTF
TRBJ2-5 TRBV29-1 CSVVIAGVLETQYF
TRBJ1-1 TRBV11-2 CASSLSLGVTEAFF
TRBJ1-6 TRBV7-9 CASSPPAGYNSPLHF
TRBJ2-7 TRBV6-2/TRBV6-3 CASSYYDGGEQYF
TRBJ2-5 TRBV20-1 CSAPIGSLNQETQYF
TRBJ2-7 TRBV3-1 CASSQEGREQYF
TRBJ2-2 TRBV7-2 CASSLSISGGTGELFF
TRBJ1-6 TRBV6-1 CASTPTSGFHSPLHF